This T cell receptor beta chain was sequenced in a study of tumor and adjacent non-tumor tissue in lung cancer. This sample's RNA came from whole unsorted tissue. Chemotherapy-naive patients with new lung cancer underwent thoracic surgery in China, August–November 2014. Study findings and constraints: Top 100 clones took a larger repertoire share in normal lung. Tumor tissue had significantly higher TCR diversity than normal lung.

Germline assignment: CDR1 MNHNS and CDR2 SASEGT. The CDR3 has 15 residues. A modified ARM-PCR protocol with three rounds of nested PCR amplified TCRbeta. TCRdb re-derived calls from the multiplex PCR reads in MiXCR, one entry per CDR3 protein. The sample carries approximately 68,000 distinct CDR3 sequences, approximately 73% recorded once. Worth noting for this clonotype: The target antigen is unknown.

What was sequenced was lung tumor tissue. This rearrangement joins TRBV6-1 to TRBJ1-5, with D uncertain. With the DNA end fitting TRBJ2-3 better, the J assignment may be wrong. The source of this sequence is a man aged 55 to 70 with non-small cell lung cancer. CDR3 bases: TGTGCCAGCTGTGTAGGGCTGGCAGGCGACCAGCCCCAGTATTTT. This translates into CASCVGLAGDQPQYF.